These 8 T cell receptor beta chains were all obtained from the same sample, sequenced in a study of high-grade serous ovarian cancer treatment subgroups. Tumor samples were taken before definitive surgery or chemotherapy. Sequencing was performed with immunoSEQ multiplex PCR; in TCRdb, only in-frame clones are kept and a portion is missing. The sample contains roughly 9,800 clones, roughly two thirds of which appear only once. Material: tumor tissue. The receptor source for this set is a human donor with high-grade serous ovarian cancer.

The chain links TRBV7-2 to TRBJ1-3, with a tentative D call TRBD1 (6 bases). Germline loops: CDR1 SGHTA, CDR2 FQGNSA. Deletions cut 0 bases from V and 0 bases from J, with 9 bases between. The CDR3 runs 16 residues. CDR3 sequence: CASSLAGRGSGNTIYF. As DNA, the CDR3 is TGTGCCAGCAGCTTAGCTGGCAGGGGCTCTGGAAACACCATATATTTT. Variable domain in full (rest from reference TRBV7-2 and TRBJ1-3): GAGVSQSPSNKVTEKGKDVELRCDPISGHTALYWYRQSLGQGLEFLIYFQGNSAPDKSGLPSDRFSAERTGGSVSTLTIQRTQQEDSAVYLCASSLAGRGSGNTIYFGEGSWLTVV.

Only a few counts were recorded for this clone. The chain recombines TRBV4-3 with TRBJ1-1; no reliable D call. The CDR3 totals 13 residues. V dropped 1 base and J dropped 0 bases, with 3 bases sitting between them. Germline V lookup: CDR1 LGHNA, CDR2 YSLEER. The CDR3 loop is CASSQGMNTEAFF. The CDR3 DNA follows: TGCGCCAGCAGCCAAGGAATGAACACTGAAGCTTTCTTT.

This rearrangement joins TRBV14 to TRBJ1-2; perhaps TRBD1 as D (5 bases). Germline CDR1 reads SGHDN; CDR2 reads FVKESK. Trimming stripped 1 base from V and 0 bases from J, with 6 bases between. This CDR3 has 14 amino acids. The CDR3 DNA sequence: TGTGCCAGCAGCCAAGGGGGCGCTAACTATGGCTACACCTTC. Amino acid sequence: CASSQGGANYGYTF.

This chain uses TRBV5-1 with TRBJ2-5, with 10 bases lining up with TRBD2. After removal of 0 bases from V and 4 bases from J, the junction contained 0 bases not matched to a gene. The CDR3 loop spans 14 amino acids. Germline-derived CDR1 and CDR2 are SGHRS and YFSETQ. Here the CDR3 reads CASSLGTSGETQYF. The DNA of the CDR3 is TGCGCCAGCAGCTTGGGGACTAGCGGAGAGACCCAGTACTTC.

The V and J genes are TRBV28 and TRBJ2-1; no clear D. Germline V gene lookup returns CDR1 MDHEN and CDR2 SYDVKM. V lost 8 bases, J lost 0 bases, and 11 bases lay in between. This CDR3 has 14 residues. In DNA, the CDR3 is TGTGCCAGCCTTGGACGGAGCTCCTACAATGAGCAGTTCTTC. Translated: CASLGRSSYNEQFF. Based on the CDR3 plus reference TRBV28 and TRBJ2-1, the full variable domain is DVKVTQSSRYLVKRTGEKVFLECVQDMDHENMFWYRQDPGLGLRLIYFSYDVKMKEKGDIPEGYSVSREKKERFSLILESASTNQTSMYLCASLGRSSYNEQFFGPGTRLTVL.

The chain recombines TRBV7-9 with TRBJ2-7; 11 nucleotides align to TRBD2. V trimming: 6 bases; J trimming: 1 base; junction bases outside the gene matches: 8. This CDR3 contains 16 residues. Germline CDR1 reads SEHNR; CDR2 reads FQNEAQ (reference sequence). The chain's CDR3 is CASSSIGLAGSYEQYF. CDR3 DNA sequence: TGTGCCAGCAGTTCTATCGGACTAGCGGGTTCCTACGAGCAGTACTTC.

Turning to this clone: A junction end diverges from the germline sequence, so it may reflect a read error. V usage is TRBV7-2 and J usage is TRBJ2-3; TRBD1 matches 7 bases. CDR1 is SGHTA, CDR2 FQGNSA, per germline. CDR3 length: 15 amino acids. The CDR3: CASSFMTGSTNTQYF. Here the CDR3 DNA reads TGTGCCAGCAGCTTCATGACAGGGAGCACAAATACGCAGTATTTT.

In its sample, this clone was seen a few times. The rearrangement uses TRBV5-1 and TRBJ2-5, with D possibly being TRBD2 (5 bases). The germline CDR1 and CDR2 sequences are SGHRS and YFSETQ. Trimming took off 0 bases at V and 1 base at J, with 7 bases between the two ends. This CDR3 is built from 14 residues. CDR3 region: CASSLGGAQETQYF. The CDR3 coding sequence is TGCGCCAGCAGCTTGGGGGGAGCCCAAGAGACCCAGTACTTC.